The 9 T cell receptor beta chains given below trace back to one sample, sequenced in a study of immune characterization of retroperitoneal liposarcoma. TCRdb independently ran MiXCR on the PCR reads; one entry per CDR3 protein. This sample has roughly 11,000 distinct CDR3 sequences, with about 26% found just once. Sequencing was done on a sample of tumor tissue. These receptors were obtained from a female donor with retroperitoneal liposarcoma.

This clonotype was seen many times. The chain combines TRBV6-5 with TRBJ1-1; perhaps TRBD1 as D (5 bases). V lost 2 bases, J lost 1 base, and 17 bases lay in between. This CDR3 comprises 17 residues. CDR1 is MNHEY and CDR2 is SVGAGI in the germline V gene. The CDR3 bases are TGTGCCAGCAGTTACCTCCCCGGGGCAAACCAGAACACTGAAGCTTTCTTT. Translation: CASSYLPGANQNTEAFF.

This clonotype was detected many times. The genes are TRBV12-3 or TRBV12-4 and TRBJ2-4; 8 bases agree with TRBD1. The DNA end is a closer match to TRBJ2-7, so the J assignment may be wrong. This CDR3 spans 16 amino acids. The CDR3 is CASSPTSYQGASEQYF. DNA of the CDR3: TGTGCCAGCAGTCCCACCTCTTATCAGGGGGCCAGCGAGCAGTACTTC.

This clonotype has at least ten counts. This chain links TRBV7-8 with TRBJ2-1; no clear D gene. The DNA end is more similar to TRBJ2-7, so the J call may be wrong. CDR3 length: 15 residues. The V gene's germline CDR1 is SGHVS and CDR2 FQNEAQ. CDR3 sequence reads: CASSLAGMSSYEQYF. In DNA, the CDR3 is TGTGCCAGCAGCTTAGCGGGGATGAGCTCCTACGAGCAGTACTTC.

This rearrangement joins TRBV27 to TRBJ1-2; perhaps TRBD1 as D (6 bases). The ends were cut back, 6 bases at V and 4 bases at J, with 15 bases in the middle. The CDR3 runs 14 residues. Germline CDR1 and CDR2: MNHEY and SMNVEV (reference sequence). The CDR3 DNA reads TGTGCCAGCAGGTCGATAACAGGGAGCTATGGCTACACCTTC. Translating gives CASRSITGSYGYTF.

V usage is TRBV6-1 and J usage is TRBJ2-1; TRBD1 matches 7 bases. V trimming: 6 bases; J trimming: 13 bases; junction bases outside the gene matches: 21. Germline V lookup: CDR1 MNHNS, CDR2 SASEGT. The CDR3 has 16 residues. In DNA form, the CDR3 reads TGTGCCAGCAGAAGGGTAGGACAGGCGGGTAAAGAGACCCAGTTCTTC. Its translation is CASRRVGQAGKETQFF.

This clonotype was seen ten or more times. The rearrangement links TRBV6-5 to TRBJ2-1; a weak D match, TRBD2 (6 bases). V lost 2 bases to trimming and J lost 8 bases, with 16 bases between them. Germline lookup yields CDR1 MNHEY and CDR2 SVGAGI. The CDR3 length is 15 residues. As DNA, the CDR3 is TGTGCCAGCAGTTACCTGGTGGGAGGTCGCGATGAGCAGTTCTTC. Translation: CASSYLVGGRDEQFF.

This clonotype was recorded a few times. The V and J genes are TRBV12-3 or TRBV12-4 and TRBJ2-2; 9 positions match TRBD2. V lost 3 bases to trimming and J lost 6 bases; unmatched junction nucleotides: 5. CDR3 length: 15 amino acids. CDR3 loop: CASSFLLAGSGELFF. DNA for the CDR3: TGTGCCAGCAGTTTTCTCCTAGCGGGATCCGGGGAGCTGTTTTTT.

V is TRBV7-4 and J is TRBJ1-1; D gene uncertain. V dropped 6 bases and J dropped 5 bases, with 10 bases sitting between them. Germline-derived CDR1 and CDR2 are SGHVT and SQSDAQ. The CDR3 has 12 residues. The CDR3 DNA follows: TGTGCCAGCAGTAAGGGTTTTACTGAAGCTTTCTTT. As protein: CASSKGFTEAFF. Filled out from reference TRBV7-4 and TRBJ1-1, the complete variable domain reads GAGVSQSPRYKVAKRGRDVALRCDSISGHVTLYWYRQTLGQGSEVLTYSQSDAQRDKSGRPSGRFSAERPERSVSTLKIQRTEQGDSAVYLCASSKGFTEAFFGQGTRLTVV.

By sample fraction, this clonotype is medium-sized. The V call is TRBV6-1, the J call TRBJ2-1, with a tentative D call TRBD2 (5 bases). V lost 6 bases, J lost 13 bases, and 31 bases lay in between. The germline gives CDR1 MNHNS, CDR2 SASEGT. CDR3 length: 17 amino acids. CDR3 sequence reads: CASRAYSGLEAKNIQFF. The CDR3 bases are TGTGCCAGCAGGGCCTACTCCGGACTCGAGGCCAAAAACATTCAGTTCTTC.